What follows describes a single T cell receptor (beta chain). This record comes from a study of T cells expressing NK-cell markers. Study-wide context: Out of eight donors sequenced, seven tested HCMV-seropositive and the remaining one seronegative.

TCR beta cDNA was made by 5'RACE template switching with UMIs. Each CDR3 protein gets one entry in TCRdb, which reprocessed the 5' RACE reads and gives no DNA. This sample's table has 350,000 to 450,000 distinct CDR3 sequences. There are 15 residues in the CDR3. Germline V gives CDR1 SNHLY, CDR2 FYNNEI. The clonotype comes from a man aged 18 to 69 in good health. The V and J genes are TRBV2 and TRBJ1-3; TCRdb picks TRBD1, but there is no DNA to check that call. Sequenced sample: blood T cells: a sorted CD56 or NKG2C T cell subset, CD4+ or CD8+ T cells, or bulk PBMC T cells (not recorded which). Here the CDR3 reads CASSAIGGTGNTIYF. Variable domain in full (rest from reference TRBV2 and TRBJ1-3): EPEVTQTPSHQVTQMGQEVILRCVPISNHLYFYWYRQILGQKVEFLVSFYNNEISEKSEIFDDQFSVERPDGSNFTLKIRSTKLEDSAMYFCASSAIGGTGNTIYFGEGSWLTVV.